Below are 24 T cell receptor beta chains sequenced from a single sample in a study of blood T cells in healthy people across ages. A sample-barcoded 5' primer and a J-beta primer mix were used in a second PCR of roughly 7 to 12 cycles. TCRdb passed the 5' RACE reads through MiXCR, listing each CDR3 protein once. Here the sample spans about 780,000 distinct CDR3 sequences, 46% being singletons. Sequenced: blood. The receptors were sampled from a man older than 75 in good health.

This clonotype was seen repeatedly, ten times or more. A read error may produce the germline difference seen at one junction end. V usage is TRBV5-1 and J usage is TRBJ2-3; 8 nucleotides agree with TRBD2. This CDR3 region has 16 residues. From germline, CDR1 is SGHRS and CDR2 YFSETQ. The CDR3 reads CASSFLSGTSTDTQYF. CDR3 DNA: TGTGCCAGCAGTTTCCTTAGCGGGACAAGCACAGATACGCAGTATTTT. The whole variable domain, remainder taken from reference TRBV5-1 and TRBJ2-3, is KAGVTQTPRYLIKTRGQQVTLSCSPISGHRSVSWYQQTPGQGLQFLFEYFSETQRNKGNFPGRFSGRQFSNSRSEMNVSTLELGDSALYLCASSFLSGTSTDTQYFGPGTRLTVL.

The rearrangement joins TRBV29-1 to TRBJ2-1, with D perhaps TRBD1 (6 bases). With 7 bases removed from V and 0 bases from J, the gap between germline ends came to 13 bases. Looked up from germline, CDR1 is SQVTM and CDR2 is ANQGSEA. CDR3 length: 14 residues. The DNA of the CDR3 is TGCAGCGGTAGCAGGGGATACTCCTACAATGAGCAGTTCTTC. Translating it yields CSGSRGYSYNEQFF.

V is TRBV7-2 and J is TRBJ2-5, with D unresolved. CDR1 and CDR2 (germline): SGHTA, FQGNSA. V dropped 1 base and J dropped 4 bases, with 7 bases sitting between them. The CDR3 contains 13 residues. The CDR3 DNA sequence: TGTGCCAGCAGCTTAGTGGGTCCAGAGACCCAGTACTTC. Translated: CASSLVGPETQYF. Together with reference TRBV7-2 and TRBJ2-5, the CDR3 gives the full variable domain: GAGVSQSPSNKVTEKGKDVELRCDPISGHTALYWYRQSLGQGLEFLIYFQGNSAPDKSGLPSDRFSAERTGGSVSTLTIQRTQQEDSAVYLCASSLVGPETQYFGPGTRLLVL.

With regard to this clonotype: Possible read error: a much larger clone is one base away. The chain employs TRBV29-1 and TRBJ2-1; D is possibly TRBD2 (5 bases). This CDR3 spans 9 amino acids. CDR1 SQVTM and CDR2 ANQGSEA come from the germline V gene. The CDR3 DNA follows: TGCAACGTTGGGGAGGAGCAGTTCTTC. Translated, it gives CNVGEEQFF.

The chain is built from TRBV9 and TRBJ2-7; 7 bases map to TRBD1. J lost 5 bases, V lost 3 bases, and 11 bases had no gene match. CDR1 is SGDLS, CDR2 YYNGEE, per germline. CDR3 length: 15 residues. The CDR3 nucleotides read TGTGCCAGCAGCGCCCTAAGCGACAGGGTCAACGAGCAGTACTTC. Its protein product is CASSALSDRVNEQYF. Looking up the rest from reference TRBV9 and TRBJ2-7 gives the full variable domain: DSGVTQTPKHLITATGQRVTLRCSPRSGDLSVYWYQQSLDQGLQFLIQYYNGEERAKGNILERFSAQQFPDLHSELNLSSLELGDSALYFCASSALSDRVNEQYFGPGTRLTVT.

This chain connects TRBV6-5 to TRBJ2-7; D gene ambiguous. Trimming cost V 8 bases and J 0 bases, with 11 bases left between them. The CDR3 has 13 residues. Per germline, CDR1 MNHEY and CDR2 SVGAGI. This CDR3 reads CASDSRNSYEQYF. CDR3 nucleotides: TGTGCCAGCGACTCGCGGAACTCCTACGAGCAGTACTTC.

The chain recombines TRBV2 with TRBJ2-5; D perhaps matches TRBD1 (6 bases). Germline assignment: CDR1 SNHLY and CDR2 FYNNEI. V was cut by 4 bases and J by 1 base, with 13 bases left in between. The CDR3 totals 15 residues. As DNA, the CDR3 is TGTGCCAGCAGTGGCGGCAGGGGTTTCCAAGAGACCCAGTACTTC. It translates to CASSGGRGFQETQYF.

CDR3: CSARFDQQGVTGELFF. CDR3 bases: TGCAGTGCTAGATTTGATCAACAGGGGGTGACCGGGGAGCTGTTTTTT. This rearrangement joins TRBV20-1 to TRBJ2-2, with TRBD1 identical over 8 bases. Germline CDR1 is DFQATT and CDR2 is SNEGSKA (reference sequence). V was pared by 2 bases and J by 5 bases, with 10 bases of the junction left unmatched. This CDR3 spans 16 amino acids.

The V and J genes are TRBV6-6 and TRBJ1-5; D is ambiguous. Germline CDR1 reads MNHNY; CDR2 reads SVGAGI (reference sequence). Deletions cut 7 bases from V and 2 bases from J, with 12 bases between. This CDR3 has 14 residues. CDR3 region: CASTIQTRNQPQHF. The CDR3 DNA reads TGTGCCAGCACCATCCAGACGCGCAATCAGCCCCAGCATTTT.

The chain carries TRBV6-5 and TRBJ2-3, with TRBD1 matching 9 bases. After removal of 0 bases from V and 6 bases from J, the junction contained 1 base not matched to a gene. Germline CDR1 and CDR2: MNHEY and SVGAGI. CDR3 length: 14 amino acids. CDR3 coding DNA: TGTGCCAGCAGTTACTCGACAGGGGGGGATACGCAGTATTTT. Translation gives CASSYSTGGDTQYF.

The V call is TRBV6-1, the J call TRBJ1-1, with D unresolved. CDR1 MNHNS and CDR2 SASEGT come from the germline V gene. The ends were cut back, 0 bases at V and 0 bases at J, with 8 bases in the middle. The CDR3 totals 15 residues. CDR3 sequence reads: CASSEAGRLNTEAFF. CDR3 nucleotide sequence: TGTGCCAGCAGTGAAGCGGGCAGACTGAACACTGAAGCTTTCTTT.

This clonotype has a count of ten or more. The chain joins TRBV28 to TRBJ2-3, with 14 bases identical to TRBD2. V was pared by 5 bases and J by 6 bases, with 7 bases of the junction left unmatched. This CDR3 spans 16 amino acids. CDR1 is MDHEN and CDR2 is SYDVKM in the germline V gene. CDR3 sequence: CASSLGTSGGRDTQYF. Here the CDR3 DNA reads TGTGCCAGCAGTCTAGGGACTAGCGGGGGCCGTGATACGCAGTATTTT.

This clonotype was detected only a few times. J is TRBJ1-2 and V is TRBV5-1; 7 nucleotides match TRBD1. V trimming: 5 bases; J trimming: 3 bases; junction bases outside the gene matches: 7. The CDR3 is 14 residues long. From germline, CDR1 is SGHRS and CDR2 YFSETQ. The CDR3 DNA reads TGCGCCAGCAGATTCCTTGGACAGGACTATGGCTACACCTTC. Protein sequence: CASRFLGQDYGYTF.

This clonotype came up once. This may be a read error, as it is one base from a much larger clone. The chain employs TRBV12-3 or TRBV12-4 and TRBJ1-6, with D tentatively TRBD1 (6 bases). Trimming stripped 5 bases from V and 8 bases from J, with 13 bases between. The CDR3 is 14 amino acids. In nucleotides, the CDR3 is TGTGCCAGCAGTGGGGGCAGTATTGATTCACCCCTCCACTTT. Translating gives CASSGGSIDSPLHF.

This clonotype has a count of ten or more. The chain carries TRBV10-3 and TRBJ2-1, with 10 bases matching TRBD2. V lost 8 bases and J lost 5; bases outside the gene matches: 12. CDR1 and CDR2 (germline): ENHRY, SYGVKD. The CDR3 has 16 amino acids. In DNA form, the CDR3 reads TGTGCCATCCGGCCCTGGACTAGCGGAGGAGACAATGAGCAGTTCTTC. Translated, it gives CAIRPWTSGGDNEQFF.

This clonotype was seen only a few times. The V call is TRBV28, the J call TRBJ2-7; the match to TRBD2 covers 11 bases. The V and J ends lost 3 bases and 1 base, in that order; junction bases with no gene match: 8. The CDR3 extends over 17 amino acids. The germline V gene has CDR1 MDHEN and CDR2 SYDVKM. CDR3: CASSLRASGRFSYEQYF. The CDR3 DNA is TGTGCCAGCAGTTTGAGGGCTAGCGGGAGGTTTTCCTACGAGCAGTACTTC.

The chain employs TRBV20-1 and TRBJ2-5; 9 bases are shared with TRBD2. Germline lookup yields CDR1 DFQATT and CDR2 SNEGSKA (reference sequence). The CDR3 spans 16 residues. The V and J ends lost 3 bases and 1 base, in that order; junction bases with no gene match: 9. In nucleotides, the CDR3 is TGCAGTGCTAGCCCGATAGCGGGAGCTTTCCAAGAGACCCAGTACTTC. The encoded protein is CSASPIAGAFQETQYF.

This chain uses TRBV7-2 with TRBJ2-7, with 7 bases fitting TRBD2. CDR1 SGHTA and CDR2 FQGNSA come from the germline V gene. This CDR3 is built from 16 residues. After removal of 1 base from V and 2 bases from J, the junction contained 8 bases not matched to a gene. The chain's CDR3 is CASSLGLTSYPYEQYF. The CDR3 nucleotides are TGTGCCAGCAGCTTAGGTCTGACTAGCTATCCCTACGAGCAGTACTTC.

The rearrangement links TRBV5-1 to TRBJ2-5; the match to TRBD1 covers 8 bases. Germline V gene data show CDR1 as SGHRS and CDR2 as YFSETQ. J lost 5 bases, V lost 4 bases, and 13 bases had no gene match. The CDR3 runs to 16 residues. The CDR3 DNA is TGCGCCAGCAGCGTCGACAGGGGCGTCATCCATGAGACCCAGTACTTC. Translation: CASSVDRGVIHETQYF.

The chain recombines TRBV20-1 with TRBJ2-4; TRBD1 or TRBD2 may be the D gene (5 bases each). Germline lookup yields CDR1 DFQATT and CDR2 SNEGSKA (reference sequence). The CDR3 has 15 residues. V gave up 0 bases and J gave up 0 bases, with 9 bases separating them. CDR3 sequence (DNA): TGCAGTGCTAGAGACGGGGCTCTAGCCAAAAACATTCAGTACTTC. It translates to CSARDGALAKNIQYF.

This clonotype was found a few times. This clone may be a read error of a much larger clone one base away. This chain connects TRBV6-6 to TRBJ2-1; D may correspond to TRBD1 or TRBD2 (5 bases each). Germline V CDR1 and CDR2: MNHNY, SVGAGI (reference sequence). V gave up 5 bases and J gave up 5 bases, with 13 bases separating them. This CDR3 has 14 amino acids. The CDR3 nucleotides are TGTGCCAGCAGTGCCCGGGGCTCTGACAATGAGCAGTTCTTC. Its protein is CASSARGSDNEQFF.

This clonotype has a handful of counts. CDR3 sequence reads: CASSLQLHQPQHF. The CDR3 nucleotides are TGTGCCAGCAGTTTACAGCTGCATCAGCCCCAGCATTTT. The gene calls are TRBV12-3 or TRBV12-4 and TRBJ1-5; no firm D call. The CDR3 totals 13 residues. V dropped 2 bases and J dropped 5 bases, with 7 bases sitting between them.

The rearrangement uses TRBV7-3 and TRBJ2-2; D is possibly TRBD2 (6 bases). V was trimmed by 5 bases and J by 3 bases, leaving 13 bases between them. The CDR3 consists of 15 residues. The germline V gene encodes CDR1 SGHTA and CDR2 FQGTGA. CDR3: CASSTGGTHTGELFF. CDR3 nucleotides: TGTGCCAGCAGCACGGGCGGGACTCACACCGGGGAGCTGTTTTTT.

This clonotype appeared a single time. This chain's CDR3 is CASSSTGGSGANVLTF. Written as DNA, the CDR3 is TGCGCCAGCAGCTCGACAGGGGGCTCTGGGGCCAACGTCCTGACTTTC. This chain connects TRBV5-1 to TRBJ2-6; 9 bases fit TRBD1. The CDR3 runs to 16 residues. V gave up 3 bases and J gave up 0 bases; unmatched junction bases: 1. Germline V CDR1 and CDR2: SGHRS, YFSETQ.